This is a list of T cell receptor beta chains from one sample in a study of cytomegalovirus exposure and HLA in healthy donors. Data came from immunoSEQ multiplex PCR; TCRdb stores just in-frame clones and leaves some out. The sample includes about 130,000 clones, roughly 82% seen only once; the top ten take approximately 1.2%. The sample taken for sequencing was PBMCs. These receptors were obtained from a boy between 5 and 17 years old in good health and CMV-seronegative. The CDR3 runs from the conserved cysteine through the conserved F or W. The D gene is left open where the match is weak. Size is omitted from some rows. Given values are once, few, many or a class for expanded clones.

V gene,J gene,D gene,clone size,CDR3 protein,CDR3 DNA
TRBV19,TRBJ2-3,-,few,CASSREASTDTQYF,TGTGCCAGTAGTAGAGAGGCCAGCACAGATACGCAGTATTTT
TRBV4-2,TRBJ1-1,-,once,CASSQDRENTEAFF,TGTGCCAGCAGCCAGGACAGAGAGAACACTGAAGCTTTCTTT
TRBV2,TRBJ2-7,-,few,CASRQAEELPYEQYF,TGTGCCAGCAGGCAGGCGGAGGAACTACCCTACGAGCAGTACTTC
TRBV5-1,TRBJ2-7,-,-,CASSPRTPYEQYF,TGCGCCAGCAGCCCGAGGACACCTTACGAGCAGTACTTC
TRBV13,TRBJ1-5,TRBD1,-,CASSEGQGAGQPQHF,TGTGCCAGCAGCGAAGGACAGGGGGCGGGTCAGCCCCAGCATTTT
TRBV29-1,TRBJ2-1,TRBD2,-,CSAAGLAGGGAYNEQFF,TGCAGCGCCGCGGGACTAGCGGGAGGAGGCGCCTACAATGAGCAGTTCTTC
TRBV4-3,TRBJ2-1,-,-,CASSRDWGVASYNEQFF,TGCGCCAGCAGCCGAGACTGGGGGGTGGCCTCCTACAATGAGCAGTTCTTC
TRBV18,TRBJ2-7,-,few,CASSPPESYEQYF,TGTGCCAGCTCACCACCCGAGTCCTACGAGCAGTACTTC
TRBV27,TRBJ2-7,-,-,CASRAGLYEQYF,TGTGCCAGCCGGGCAGGGCTCTACGAGCAGTACTTC
TRBV5-1,TRBJ2-3,TRBD1,-,CASSPTRQGSTDTQYF,TGCGCCAGCAGCCCTACCCGACAGGGGAGCACAGATACGCAGTATTTT
TRBV5-1,TRBJ2-5,TRBD2,-,CASSTTSSRVETQYF,TGCGCCAGCAGCACGACTAGCTCGAGGGTTGAGACCCAGTACTTC
TRBV6-1,TRBJ2-1,TRBD2,-,CASRSSGRWNNEQFF,TGTGCCAGCAGAAGTAGCGGGAGGTGGAACAATGAGCAGTTCTTC
TRBV14,TRBJ2-6,-,-,CASSQRTRQVHSGANVLTF,TGTGCCAGCAGCCAGCGCACCCGACAGGTTCACTCTGGGGCCAACGTCCTGACTTTC
TRBV7-8,TRBJ1-2,-,-,CASSDSAYGYTF,TGTGCCAGCAGTGACAGCGCCTATGGCTACACCTTC
TRBV25-1,TRBJ2-1,TRBD2,-,CASSEFGLAVNEQFF,TGTGCCAGCAGTGAATTCGGGCTAGCGGTCAATGAGCAGTTCTTC
TRBV30,TRBJ1-1,-,-,CGFSGYAEAFF,TGTGGCTTTTCAGGCTACGCTGAAGCTTTCTTT
TRBV6-5,TRBJ1-2,-,-,CASTGGAHDYGYTF,TGTGCCAGCACAGGCGGGGCGCATGACTATGGCTACACCTTC
TRBV6-5,TRBJ2-1,TRBD2,-,CASSYGAGGFGEQFF,TGTGCCAGCAGTTACGGGGCGGGAGGGTTTGGGGAGCAGTTCTTC
TRBV5-6,TRBJ2-1,TRBD2,-,CASSFLAGPSYNEQFF,TGTGCCAGCAGCTTCTTAGCGGGACCCTCCTACAATGAGCAGTTCTTC
TRBV5-6,TRBJ1-2,TRBD1,-,CASSLSLGQSRNPYGYTF,TGTGCCAGCAGCTTGTCCCTGGGACAGAGCCGAAATCCCTATGGCTACACCTTC
TRBV11-2,TRBJ1-4,-,-,CASSSVEKLFF,TGTGCCAGCAGCTCGGTAGAAAAACTGTTTTTT
TRBV7-3,TRBJ2-2,-,-,CASSPDSLNTGELFF,TGTGCCAGCAGCCCGGACTCGCTAAACACCGGGGAGCTGTTTTTT
TRBV6-1,TRBJ1-1,-,-,CASSEQRLGMVNTEAFF,TGTGCCAGCAGTGAACAGAGGCTCGGGATGGTGAACACTGAAGCTTTCTTT
TRBV6-6,TRBJ2-3,TRBD2,-,CASSYSASGRTDTQYF,TGTGCCAGCAGTTACTCGGCTAGCGGGAGAACAGATACGCAGTATTTT
TRBV10-1,TRBJ1-1,-,-,CASSPRAGWDTEAFF,TGCGCCAGCAGTCCCAGGGCAGGGTGGGACACTGAAGCTTTCTTT
TRBV19,TRBJ2-6,-,once,CASTPDSYSGANVLTF,TGTGCCAGTACCCCGGACAGCTACTCTGGGGCCAACGTCCTGACTTTC
TRBV29-1,TRBJ2-3,-,-,CSVDGDWAEDTQYF,TGCAGCGTTGATGGGGACTGGGCGGAAGATACGCAGTATTTT
TRBV19,TRBJ1-2,-,-,CASNLNQARYGYTF,TGTGCCAGTAACCTAAACCAGGCGAGATATGGCTACACCTTC
TRBV6-1,TRBJ1-4,TRBD1,-,CASSEDGTGNEKLFF,TGTGCCAGCAGTGAAGACGGGACAGGGAATGAAAAACTGTTTTTT
TRBV6-5,TRBJ2-5,-,-,CASSYLRQETQYF,TGTGCCAGCAGTTACCTAAGACAAGAGACCCAGTACTTC
TRBV6-1,TRBJ1-2,TRBD1,-,CASLRDRGSYGYTF,TGTGCCAGCCTCCGGGACAGAGGAAGCTATGGCTACACCTTC
TRBV7-2,TRBJ2-1,-,-,CASGSPEDNEQFF,TGTGCCAGCGGGAGCCCCGAGGACAATGAGCAGTTCTTC
TRBV15,TRBJ2-7,TRBD1,-,CATSRQTGAYEQYF,TGTGCCACCAGCAGGCAGACAGGGGCCTACGAGCAGTACTTC
TRBV10-3,TRBJ2-7,TRBD1,-,CAISAWTGEQYF,TGTGCCATCAGTGCGTGGACAGGGGAGCAGTACTTC
TRBV5-4,TRBJ2-2,-,-,CASSPGTGELFF,TGTGCCAGCAGCCCGGGCACCGGGGAGCTGTTTTTT
TRBV2,TRBJ2-3,TRBD2,-,CASSAPLAGLTDTQYF,TGTGCCAGCAGTGCTCCCCTAGCGGGGCTCACAGATACGCAGTATTTT
TRBV4-1,TRBJ2-5,-,-,CASSHLWGLEGAAQYF,TGCGCCAGCAGCCACCTCTGGGGCTTGGAGGGAGCCGCCCAGTACTTC
TRBV28,TRBJ2-7,-,-,CASSKTGSSYEQYF,TGTGCCAGCAGTAAGACGGGAAGCTCCTACGAGCAGTACTTC
TRBV27,TRBJ1-2,-,-,CASSPDPRQVYGYTF,TGTGCCAGCAGCCCAGACCCTCGACAAGTTTATGGCTACACCTTC
TRBV7-2,TRBJ2-1,-,-,CASSLGRVSGSEQFF,TGTGCCAGCAGCTTAGGGAGAGTTTCAGGGTCCGAGCAGTTCTTC